One T cell receptor (beta chain) is described in this entry. It has no known antigen specificity. The record has no base qualities; no much larger clone is one base away. The data originate from a study of Ad26.COV2.S vaccination and SARS-CoV-2 variants (dated by TCRdb to the early 2020s). Background for the entire study: Vaccine-arm donors came from COV1001, a multicentre, randomized, double-blind, placebo-controlled phase I-IIa trial of Ad26.COV2.S in healthy adults. Dosing of Ad26.COV2.S was intramuscular, at either 5x10^10 or 1x10^11 viral particles, delivered as one shot or as two shots spaced 56 days apart. The specificity and breadth of SARS-CoV-2-reactive T cell receptors after Ad26.COV2.S vaccination were assessed by TCRbeta repertoire sequencing. A total of approximately 32 samples were included in the TCR-sequenced set, comprising roughly 19 Ad26.COV2.S vaccine recipients, 5 placebo recipients and 8 SARS-CoV-2 convalescent individuals. Trial participants were randomized into five groups of five, in which low-dose or high-dose Ad26.COV2.S was given once or twice, or placebo was given on both occasions. Investigators did not know the trial group allocation while performing experiments and assessing outcomes. Findings and caveats that apply to the study as a whole: The authors noted that the TCR breadth and depth analyses may have underestimated total T cell responses. Spike-specific TCR breadth was higher in Ad26.COV2.S recipients than in placebo recipients (P = 0.0014). The study lacked the statistical power to compare responses across vaccine doses or regimens. Substantial breadth of spike-specific CD8+ and CD4+ T cell responses was reported after vaccination. Non-spike TCR breadth was comparable between vaccine and placebo recipients, consistent with the vaccine containing only spike.

The CDR3 runs 16 amino acids, cysteine and phenylalanine included. Of all the DNA, just the CDR3 is kept, 48 bases in frame from base 1. At the junction V is shortened by 4 bases and J by 2 bases; bases outside the gene matches: 6. The germline V gene (reference sequence) supplies CDR1 LNHDA and CDR2 SQIVND. The immunoSEQ Assay was the method used to sequence TCRbeta CDR3 regions. After extraction, genomic DNA underwent amplification by bias-controlled multiplex PCR, followed by high-throughput sequencing. The study's processing was this. To quantify the absolute abundance of every unique TCRbeta CDR3 region, sequences were collapsed and filtered. T cell fraction was estimated by normalizing TCRbeta template counts to usable DNA, which was measured by amplifying reference genes present in all nucleated cells. Repertoire TCRs were annotated as SARS-CoV-2-specific when V gene, CDR3 amino acid sequence and J gene were exactly matched to a known reactive TCR set. The reference SARS-CoV-2 TCR set came from MIRA and was filtered for enrichment in COVID-19-positive ImmuneCODE repertoires, removing public or cross-reactive TCRs. Using the MIRA antigens, annotated TCRs were further analysed by specific ORF or by position within an ORF. Breadth was defined as the number of annotated unique rearrangements divided by the total number of unique productive rearrangements, and depth was defined as the summed frequency of the annotated unique rearrangements. Two-sided Wilcoxon rank-sum tests were used to compare TCR breadth between groups. Drawn from immuneACCESS, this table holds only the in-frame rearrangements with V and J called that TCRdb kept. Clones are partly lost; checked studies trace under half to an unresolved V gene and leave the rest unexplained. Clone size and the V and J calls come from that table; the DNA yielded D and trimming. Counted in this sample were approximately 410,000 clones; roughly 90% of them appeared once. In total, the top ten clones hold roughly 4% of the sample.

The sample's treatment or condition label, decoded: about 20 received Ad26.COV2.S at low or high dose, single or two shots; a few received placebo; per-sample allocation not given. For vaccine and placebo recipients, repertoires were sequenced using samples collected on day 63 after the first injection. Cohort 1b enrolled some 25 adults aged 18-55 years at a single site in Boston, USA, between 29 July and 7 August 2020. Ad26.COV2.S consisted of a replication-incompetent adenovirus type 26 vector by which a prefusion-stabilized SARS-CoV-2 spike protein from the original Wuhan strain was expressed. The rearrangement combines TRBV19 with TRBJ1-5; 9 middle bases align to TRBD1. The source is a person between 18 and 60 years old who received the Ad26.COV2.S COVID-19 vaccine or a placebo. The specimen comprised peripheral blood, sampled in a trial of Ad26.COV2.S vaccine versus placebo. CDR3 loop: CASSTTGGDGNQPQHF. The sequence in DNA is TGTGCCAGTAGTACAACAGGGGGCGACGGCAATCAGCCCCAGCATTTT.